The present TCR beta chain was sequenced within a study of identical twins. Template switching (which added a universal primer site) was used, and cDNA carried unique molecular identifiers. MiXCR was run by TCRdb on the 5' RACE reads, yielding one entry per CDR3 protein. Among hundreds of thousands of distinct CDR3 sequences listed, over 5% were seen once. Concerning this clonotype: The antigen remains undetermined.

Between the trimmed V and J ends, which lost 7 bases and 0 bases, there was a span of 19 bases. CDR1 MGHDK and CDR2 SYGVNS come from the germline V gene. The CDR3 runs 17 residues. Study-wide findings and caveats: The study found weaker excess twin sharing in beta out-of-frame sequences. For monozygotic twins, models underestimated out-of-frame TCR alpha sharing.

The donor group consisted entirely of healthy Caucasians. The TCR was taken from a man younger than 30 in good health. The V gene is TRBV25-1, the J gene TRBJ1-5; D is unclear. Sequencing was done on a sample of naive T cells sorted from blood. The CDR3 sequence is CASTYEELANSNQPQHF. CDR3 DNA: TGTGCCAGCACTTACGAGGAGCTTGCGAATAGCAATCAGCCCCAGCATTTT.